The rows below give T cell receptor beta chains drawn from one sample of a study of blood T cell repertoires in COVID-19. The table came from immunoSEQ multiplex PCR; TCRdb's copy has only in-frame clones and leaves some out. Here the sample spans 180,000 or so clones, 75% to 90% being singletons. Material for sequencing was peripheral blood. These receptors came from a woman aged 55-70 years with acute or convalescent COVID-19. CDR3s include the opening cysteine and the closing phenylalanine or tryptophan. The D gene is left open where the match is weak. Size tells how often a clone was seen (once, few, many) or the class of an expanded clone, and some rows leave it out.

CDR3 DNA: TGTGCCAGCAGTGAAGCAGACAGAGCTGGAAACACCATATATTTT
CDR3 protein: CASSEADRAGNTIYF
J gene: TRBJ1-3
clone size: -
D gene: -
V gene: TRBV6-1

CDR3 DNA: TGTGCCAGCAGAACGGCGGGAGGGCCCTACAATGAGCAGTTCTTC
CDR3 protein: CASRTAGGPYNEQFF
J gene: TRBJ2-1
clone size: once
D gene: TRBD2
V gene: TRBV2

CDR3 DNA: TGTGCCAGCAGCCAAAGGGGCGGGAATGAGCAGTACTTC
CDR3 protein: CASSQRGGNEQYF
J gene: TRBJ2-7
clone size: -
D gene: -
V gene: TRBV3-1/TRBV3-2

CDR3 DNA: TGCGCCAGCAGCTTACTAGCGGGGGACACCGGGGAGCTGTTTTTT
CDR3 protein: CASSLLAGDTGELFF
J gene: TRBJ2-2
clone size: -
D gene: TRBD2
V gene: TRBV5-1

CDR3 DNA: TGTGCCAGCTCACCAAAGACAGGGAACGCTGAAGCTTTCTTT
CDR3 protein: CASSPKTGNAEAFF
J gene: TRBJ1-1
clone size: -
D gene: TRBD1
V gene: TRBV18

CDR3 DNA: TGTGCCAGCAGTGGGGCGGGGTCCTACTGGACGTTCTTC
CDR3 protein: CASSGAGSYWTFF
J gene: TRBJ2-1
clone size: -
D gene: -
V gene: TRBV28

CDR3 DNA: TGTGCCAGCAGCTTTTCCACAGGGGGCAATTACTATGGCTACACCTTC
CDR3 protein: CASSFSTGGNYYGYTF
J gene: TRBJ1-2
clone size: -
D gene: TRBD1
V gene: TRBV7-9

CDR3 DNA: TGTGCCAGCAGCCAAGACAGGGGACAGCCCCAGCATTTT
CDR3 protein: CASSQDRGQPQHF
J gene: TRBJ1-5
clone size: -
D gene: -
V gene: TRBV3-1/TRBV3-2

CDR3 DNA: TGTGCCAGCAGCTTACGACTAGCCCGCACAGATACGCAGTATTTT
CDR3 protein: CASSLRLARTDTQYF
J gene: TRBJ2-3
clone size: -
D gene: TRBD2
V gene: TRBV7-3

CDR3 DNA: TGTGCCAGCAGCCAAGAGCGGGGGAATAGCTACACCTTC
CDR3 protein: CASSQERGNSYTF
J gene: TRBJ1-2
clone size: -
D gene: -
V gene: TRBV3-1/TRBV3-2

CDR3 DNA: TGTGCCAGCAGTATTTCGGAGGGGCATAATGAAAAACTGTTTTTT
CDR3 protein: CASSISEGHNEKLFF
J gene: TRBJ1-4
clone size: -
D gene: -
V gene: TRBV3-1/TRBV3-2

CDR3 DNA: TGTGCCAGCTCACCGATAACTAGCTCCTACAATGAGCAGTTCTTC
CDR3 protein: CASSPITSSYNEQFF
J gene: TRBJ2-1
clone size: -
D gene: -
V gene: TRBV18

CDR3 DNA: TGTGCCAGTAGTGTTCAGGGGGCTAGCAATCAGCCCCAGCATTTT
CDR3 protein: CASSVQGASNQPQHF
J gene: TRBJ1-5
clone size: -
D gene: TRBD1
V gene: TRBV19

CDR3 DNA: TGTGCCAGTAGTGCTTGGGGACAGATGAACACTGAAGCTTTCTTT
CDR3 protein: CASSAWGQMNTEAFF
J gene: TRBJ1-1
clone size: -
D gene: TRBD1
V gene: TRBV19

CDR3 DNA: TGTGCCAGCTCACCTGACCCCCCGAGCGCTTATGGCTACACCTTC
CDR3 protein: CASSPDPPSAYGYTF
J gene: TRBJ1-2
clone size: -
D gene: -
V gene: TRBV18

CDR3 DNA: TGTGCCACCAGTGATTTCCCTCCTAGGAATGAGCAGTTCTTC
CDR3 protein: CATSDFPPRNEQFF
J gene: TRBJ2-1
clone size: -
D gene: -
V gene: TRBV24-1

CDR3 DNA: TGTGCCAGCAGTGTCCCACGAGACAGAGTTACTCAGCCCCAGCATTTT
CDR3 protein: CASSVPRDRVTQPQHF
J gene: TRBJ1-5
clone size: -
D gene: -
V gene: TRBV6-4

CDR3 DNA: TGTGCCACCAGTTCGGACAGTAACTATGGCTACACCTTC
CDR3 protein: CATSSDSNYGYTF
J gene: TRBJ1-2
clone size: -
D gene: -
V gene: TRBV24-1

CDR3 DNA: TGTGCCACCTCCGAGCGGTACAATCAGCCCCAGCATTTT
CDR3 protein: CATSERYNQPQHF
J gene: TRBJ1-5
clone size: -
D gene: -
V gene: TRBV12-3/TRBV12-4

CDR3 DNA: TGTGCCAGCTCACCACCGGGGGCTCGGAACACTGAAGCTTTCTTT
CDR3 protein: CASSPPGARNTEAFF
J gene: TRBJ1-1
clone size: -
D gene: -
V gene: TRBV18

CDR3 DNA: TGTGCCAGCAGTTACTTGAGATCACCCCTCCACTTT
CDR3 protein: CASSYLRSPLHF
J gene: TRBJ1-6
clone size: -
D gene: -
V gene: TRBV6-5

CDR3 DNA: TGTGCCAGCAGTTTTTGGACAGGGATCAATCAGCCCCAGCATTTT
CDR3 protein: CASSFWTGINQPQHF
J gene: TRBJ1-5
clone size: -
D gene: TRBD1
V gene: TRBV2

CDR3 DNA: TGTGCCTGGAGGGCTCCGGGGGCAGATACGCAGTATTTT
CDR3 protein: CAWRAPGADTQYF
J gene: TRBJ2-3
clone size: -
D gene: -
V gene: TRBV30

CDR3 DNA: TGTGCCAGCCTCCCGGCGGGAGGAACCTACGAGCAGTACTTC
CDR3 protein: CASLPAGGTYEQYF
J gene: TRBJ2-7
clone size: -
D gene: TRBD2
V gene: TRBV28

CDR3 DNA: TGTGCCTGGAACCGGGCCGGGGAGCTGTTTTTT
CDR3 protein: CAWNRAGELFF
J gene: TRBJ2-2
clone size: -
D gene: -
V gene: TRBV30

CDR3 DNA: TGCAGCGTCGACGACAGGGGGAATGACTATGGCTACACCTTC
CDR3 protein: CSVDDRGNDYGYTF
J gene: TRBJ1-2
clone size: -
D gene: TRBD1
V gene: TRBV29-1

CDR3 DNA: TGTGCCAGCAGCTCCGTGGGAGTGCCCTACAATGAGCAGTTCTTC
CDR3 protein: CASSSVGVPYNEQFF
J gene: TRBJ2-1
clone size: -
D gene: -
V gene: TRBV25-1

CDR3 DNA: TGTGCCAGCAGTCTCCAGGGGGCCCTCGGGGAGACCCAGTACTTC
CDR3 protein: CASSLQGALGETQYF
J gene: TRBJ2-5
clone size: -
D gene: TRBD1
V gene: TRBV28

CDR3 DNA: TGTGCCATCAGTGAGTCGCGGACTAGCGGGAGTAATGAGCAGTTCTTC
CDR3 protein: CAISESRTSGSNEQFF
J gene: TRBJ2-1
clone size: few
D gene: TRBD2
V gene: TRBV10-3

CDR3 DNA: TGTGCCAGCAGCCAAGAGGTAGCGGGTCCGAACACCGGGGAGCTGTTTTTT
CDR3 protein: CASSQEVAGPNTGELFF
J gene: TRBJ2-2
clone size: -
D gene: TRBD2
V gene: TRBV4-2

CDR3 DNA: TGTGCCACCAGTGATCTCACGACAGGGAAGCAGTTCTTC
CDR3 protein: CATSDLTTGKQFF
J gene: TRBJ2-1
clone size: few
D gene: TRBD1
V gene: TRBV24-1

CDR3 DNA: TGCAGCGTTGTCCTTTTCGAACGAGTAGCGGGAAATGAGCAGTTCTTC
CDR3 protein: CSVVLFERVAGNEQFF
J gene: TRBJ2-1
clone size: few
D gene: TRBD2
V gene: TRBV29-1

CDR3 DNA: TGTGCCAGCAGCTTAACAGGAGGCCACCGGGAGCTGTTTTTT
CDR3 protein: CASSLTGGHRELFF
J gene: TRBJ2-2
clone size: -
D gene: -
V gene: TRBV7-3

CDR3 DNA: TGTGCCAGCAGTCCCCGGACAGGGGCTAATGAAAAACTGTTTTTT
CDR3 protein: CASSPRTGANEKLFF
J gene: TRBJ1-4
clone size: -
D gene: TRBD1
V gene: TRBV2

CDR3 DNA: TGTGCCAGCAGCTTGGATTATCCAGATACGCAGTATTTT
CDR3 protein: CASSLDYPDTQYF
J gene: TRBJ2-3
clone size: -
D gene: -
V gene: TRBV5-5

CDR3 DNA: TGTGCCAGCAGCTTAGCGCCCAAGGGGGGGCAAGAGACCCAGTACTTC
CDR3 protein: CASSLAPKGGQETQYF
J gene: TRBJ2-5
clone size: -
D gene: -
V gene: TRBV7-9

CDR3 DNA: TGCGCCAGCAGGGGAGTAGGCGGATCTAGCACAGATACGCAGTATTTT
CDR3 protein: CASRGVGGSSTDTQYF
J gene: TRBJ2-3
clone size: -
D gene: -
V gene: TRBV5-1

CDR3 DNA: TGTGCCAGCAGCCATAGGACAGGGACCTCATTAGCGGGCGAAGAGACCCAGTACTTC
CDR3 protein: CASSHRTGTSLAGEETQYF
J gene: TRBJ2-5
clone size: -
D gene: -
V gene: TRBV13

CDR3 DNA: TGTGCCAGCAGCTCATCGGGACAGACACTGGAAAAACTGTTTTTT
CDR3 protein: CASSSSGQTLEKLFF
J gene: TRBJ1-4
clone size: few
D gene: TRBD1
V gene: TRBV7-6

CDR3 DNA: TGTGCCAGCAGCCTCAGGCCGACAGGGAATTCAGCCTATGGCTACACCTTC
CDR3 protein: CASSLRPTGNSAYGYTF
J gene: TRBJ1-2
clone size: -
D gene: TRBD1
V gene: TRBV3-1/TRBV3-2

CDR3 DNA: TGTGCCAGCAGTTCTTGGAGCTCCTACAATGAGCAGTTCTTC
CDR3 protein: CASSSWSSYNEQFF
J gene: TRBJ2-1
clone size: few
D gene: -
V gene: TRBV27

CDR3 DNA: TGTGCAAGTCGCTTAGCCATTTTGACGGACAGGGGGACGGCTGAGACCCAGTACTTC
CDR3 protein: CASRLAILTDRGTAETQYF
J gene: TRBJ2-5
clone size: -
D gene: -
V gene: TRBV12-2

CDR3 DNA: TGTGCCATCAGTGATTCAGGGGGCCCCCTTGGCGGCTACACCTTC
CDR3 protein: CAISDSGGPLGGYTF
J gene: TRBJ1-2
clone size: -
D gene: TRBD1
V gene: TRBV10-3

CDR3 DNA: TGTGCCAGCAGCCCACAGGGGGCGGTGGGAAACACCATATATTTT
CDR3 protein: CASSPQGAVGNTIYF
J gene: TRBJ1-3
clone size: once
D gene: TRBD1
V gene: TRBV9

CDR3 DNA: TGTGCCAGCAGCGTAAGGGACAGCCGTAACACTGAAGCTTTCTTT
CDR3 protein: CASSVRDSRNTEAFF
J gene: TRBJ1-1
clone size: -
D gene: TRBD1
V gene: TRBV5-5

CDR3 DNA: TGTGCCAGCAGCCAAGGGAGGAGAAACACCATATATTTT
CDR3 protein: CASSQGRRNTIYF
J gene: TRBJ1-3
clone size: -
D gene: -
V gene: TRBV3-1/TRBV3-2

CDR3 DNA: TGCAGCGTTGACCCTAGCGGCCTCTACAATGAGCAGTTCTTC
CDR3 protein: CSVDPSGLYNEQFF
J gene: TRBJ2-1
clone size: once
D gene: TRBD2
V gene: TRBV29-1

CDR3 DNA: TGCGCCAGCAGCTTGGTTTCTAGGTCCTACGAGCAGTACTTC
CDR3 protein: CASSLVSRSYEQYF
J gene: TRBJ2-7
clone size: few
D gene: -
V gene: TRBV5-1

CDR3 DNA: TGCGCCAGCAGCTCGACTAGCGGGAGGCTGAATGAGCAGTTCTTC
CDR3 protein: CASSSTSGRLNEQFF
J gene: TRBJ2-1
clone size: -
D gene: TRBD2
V gene: TRBV5-1